Below, 29 T cell receptor beta chains from the same sample are listed, as sequenced in a study of T cell changes during pregnancy in multiple sclerosis. Profiled with immunoSEQ multiplex PCR; TCRdb holds only in-frame clones, not every one. Of approximately 79,000 clones listed, approximately 90% are singletons. The starting material was CD4+ T cells from peripheral blood mononuclear cells, obtained before pregnancy. All receptors come from a female donor with multiple sclerosis, enrolled in a pregnancy study.

CDR3 loop: CASSFPGDNEKLFF. The CDR3 DNA reads TGTGCCAGCAGCTTCCCGGGGGATAATGAAAAACTGTTTTTT. V and J are TRBV5-4 and TRBJ1-4; the D gene is possibly TRBD1 (5 bases). Trimming left V 2 bases short and J 4 bases short, with 9 bases between. CDR1 and CDR2 from the germline V gene are SGHNT and YYREEE (reference sequence). The CDR3 consists of 14 residues.

DNA of the CDR3: TGTGCCAGCAGTTCAGGACTAGCGGGAGTCTACGAGCAGTACTTC. Its translation is CASSSGLAGVYEQYF. The gene calls are TRBV27 and TRBJ2-7; 13 bases agree with TRBD2. This CDR3 region has 15 residues. CDR1 is MNHEY, CDR2 SMNVEV, per germline (reference sequence). V lost 4 bases, J lost 3 bases, and 3 bases stayed unmatched.

The J gene is TRBJ2-2, the V gene TRBV7-8; 9 nucleotides agree with TRBD1. CDR1 is SGHVS, CDR2 FQNEAQ, per germline. CDR3 length equals 15 residues. V dropped 6 bases and J dropped 4; count of bases not matched to a gene: 6. CDR3 nucleotides: TGTGCCAGCAGAGTCCGGGACAGGGCCACCGGGGAGCTGTTTTTT. Its translation is CASRVRDRATGELFF.

The J gene is TRBJ2-5, the V gene TRBV5-1; D not resolved. V was trimmed by 4 bases and J by 7 bases, leaving 11 bases between them. The CDR3 length is 12 residues. The germline V gene has CDR1 SGHRS and CDR2 YFSETQ. CDR3 nucleotide sequence: TGCGCCAGCAGCGTTCTGTCGGGGACCCAGTACTTC. It translates to CASSVLSGTQYF.

The chain combines TRBV6-1 with TRBJ2-3, with TRBD2 matching 9 bases. The V segment lost 1 base and the J segment 2 bases; nucleotides outside the gene matches: 4. Germline loops: CDR1 MNHNS, CDR2 SASEGT. The CDR3 length is 16 residues. As DNA, the CDR3 is TGTGCCAGCAGTGAAGTTAGCGGGGGTTTCACAGATACGCAGTATTTT. This codes for CASSEVSGGFTDTQYF.

The chain carries TRBV6-6 and TRBJ1-3; possible D gene TRBD1, 6 bases. The length of the CDR3 is 13 residues. From germline, CDR1 is MNHNY and CDR2 SVGAGI (reference sequence). V gave up 5 bases and J gave up 2 bases, with 7 bases separating them. The CDR3 region has the DNA TGTGCCAGCAGTAACAGGGCTGGAAACACCATATATTTT. Translated, it gives CASSNRAGNTIYF.

The chain links TRBV18 to TRBJ2-1; the match to TRBD2 covers 13 bases. The CDR3 is 16 residues long. V dropped 4 bases and J dropped 5; count of bases not matched to a gene: 5. Germline loops: CDR1 KGHSH, CDR2 LQKENI. In nucleotides, the CDR3 is TGTGCCAGCTCACAGACTAGCGGGAGGCCTAACAATGAGCAGTTCTTC. Translated, it gives CASSQTSGRPNNEQFF.

The genes are TRBV19 and TRBJ1-5; 7 bases are shared with TRBD1. Trimming cost V 7 bases and J 3 bases; bases outside gene matches: 3. Per the germline V gene, CDR1 is LNHDA and CDR2 is SQIVND (reference sequence). This CDR3 comprises 13 residues. This CDR3 is CASKDRDNQPQHF. Here the CDR3 DNA reads TGTGCCAGTAAAGACAGGGACAATCAGCCCCAGCATTTT.

V is TRBV6-5 and J is TRBJ1-1; 7 bases align to TRBD1. Germline V gene lookup returns CDR1 MNHEY and CDR2 SVGAGI. The CDR3 is made up of 15 amino acids. V lost 1 base to trimming and J lost 3 bases; unmatched junction nucleotides: 5. The CDR3 loop reads CASSYFDRDYTEAFF. DNA for the CDR3: TGTGCCAGCAGTTACTTCGACAGGGATTACACTGAAGCTTTCTTT.

The chain couples TRBV7-9 to TRBJ1-2; TRBD1 matches at 7 bases. With V trimmed by 5 bases and J by 7 bases, 4 bases remained unmatched. CDR3 length: 12 residues. The germline V gene encodes CDR1 SEHNR and CDR2 FQNEAQ (reference sequence). The CDR3 nucleotides are TGTGCCAGCAGCATCCGGGACAGTGGCTACACCTTC. It encodes CASSIRDSGYTF.

The V call is TRBV5-1, the J call TRBJ2-3; D uncertain. There are 14 residues in the CDR3. The germline V gene encodes CDR1 SGHRS and CDR2 YFSETQ. V was cut by 0 bases and J by 4 bases, with 9 bases left in between. CDR3 sequence (DNA): TGCGCCAGCAGCTTGGACCGTACTCCAGATACGCAGTATTTT. Translation: CASSLDRTPDTQYF.

The chain combines TRBV5-1 with TRBJ2-7; the D gene is possibly TRBD1 (5 bases). CDR1 and CDR2 from the germline V gene are SGHRS and YFSETQ. Between the trimmed V and J ends, which lost 0 bases and 2 bases, there was a span of 9 bases. The CDR3 runs to 14 residues. The CDR3 protein is CASSLEGRPYEQYF. The CDR3 nucleotides are TGCGCCAGCAGCTTGGAGGGGCGGCCCTACGAGCAGTACTTC. Together with reference TRBV5-1 and TRBJ2-7, the CDR3 gives the full variable domain: KAGVTQTPRYLIKTRGQQVTLSCSPISGHRSVSWYQQTPGQGLQFLFEYFSETQRNKGNFPGRFSGRQFSNSRSEMNVSTLELGDSALYLCASSLEGRPYEQYFGPGTRLTVT.

The chain has TRBV19 and TRBJ1-5; D call uncertain. Germline-derived CDR1 and CDR2 are LNHDA and SQIVND (reference sequence). The CDR3 is 17 residues long. The chain's CDR3 is CATVALGSPYSNQPQHF. The CDR3 region has the DNA TGTGCTACAGTGGCCCTTGGCAGCCCTTATAGCAATCAGCCCCAGCATTTT.

The V call is TRBV19, the J call TRBJ1-1, with 7 bases that match TRBD1. The germline gives CDR1 LNHDA, CDR2 SQIVND (reference sequence). The CDR3 totals 13 residues. Trimming cost V 7 bases and J 1 base; bases outside gene matches: 3. The CDR3 nucleotides are TGTGCCAGTATCAGGGGGTCGAACACTGAAGCTTTCTTT. Translated: CASIRGSNTEAFF.

This chain connects TRBV19 to TRBJ1-3; D is undetermined. The CDR3 has 14 residues. The V gene lost 3 bases and the J gene lost 0 bases, with 6 bases spanning the gap. Per germline, CDR1 LNHDA and CDR2 SQIVND (reference sequence). CDR3 amino acids: CASSIPDSGNTIYF. DNA for the CDR3: TGTGCCAGTAGTATCCCAGACTCTGGAAACACCATATATTTT.

The CDR3, as DNA: TGCGCCAGCAGCCCTGGGACAGCTTCACCCCTCCACTTT. Translation: CASSPGTASPLHF. The rearrangement joins TRBV5-1 to TRBJ1-6, with 7 bases matching TRBD1. Germline lookup yields CDR1 SGHRS and CDR2 YFSETQ. J lost 9 bases, V lost 4 bases, and 4 bases had no gene match. The length of the CDR3 is 13 residues.

The chain combines TRBV7-8 with TRBJ2-4, with D hard to call. The CDR3 extends over 12 amino acids. In germline, CDR1 is SGHVS, CDR2 FQNEAQ. V was pared by 2 bases and J by 5 bases, with 4 bases between. The CDR3 region is CASSLSQNIQYF. The CDR3, as DNA: TGTGCCAGCAGCTTAAGCCAAAACATTCAGTACTTC.

The rearrangement uses TRBV27 and TRBJ2-1; 12 bases fit TRBD2. The V segment lost 11 bases and the J segment 7 bases; nucleotides outside the gene matches: 12. Germline-derived CDR1 and CDR2 are MNHEY and SMNVEV (reference sequence). This CDR3 contains 15 residues. CDR3 DNA: TGTGCCGCCTCCTCGACTAGCGGGGGTCCTAATGAGCAGTTCTTC. This codes for CAASSTSGGPNEQFF.

The chain has TRBV9 and TRBJ1-2; D uncertain. The V gene's germline CDR1 is SGDLS and CDR2 YYNGEE. This CDR3 region has 15 residues. V lost 4 bases to trimming and J lost 8 bases, with 21 bases between them. The CDR3 DNA sequence: TGTGCCAGCAGCTTCGCGGCGGGCTCCGAGGAAGGCTACACCTTC. It encodes CASSFAAGSEEGYTF.

The chain links TRBV5-6 to TRBJ1-1; the match to TRBD1 covers 8 bases. The V segment lost 3 bases and the J segment 5 bases; nucleotides outside the gene matches: 12. The CDR3 spans 16 residues. CDR1 is SGHDT, CDR2 YYEEEE, per germline. The CDR3 DNA follows: TGTGCCAGCAGCTCGACAGGGGCTGTGAGGGATACTGAAGCTTTCTTT. Translating gives CASSSTGAVRDTEAFF.

V usage is TRBV7-9 and J usage is TRBJ1-5, with 7 nucleotides matching TRBD1. CDR1 is SEHNR and CDR2 is FQNEAQ in the germline V gene (reference sequence). This CDR3 has 14 amino acids. V was clipped by 5 bases and J by 2 bases; unmatched bases: 3. CDR3 nucleotides: TGTGCCAGCAGCCCTGACAGGGGCAATCAGCCCCAGCATTTT. This translates into CASSPDRGNQPQHF.

The V call is TRBV19, the J call TRBJ2-7; TRBD1 matches 9 bases. Germline assignment: CDR1 LNHDA and CDR2 SQIVND (reference sequence). The V segment lost 5 bases and the J segment 6 bases; nucleotides outside the gene matches: 5. CDR3 size: 13 residues. In DNA, the CDR3 is TGTGCCAGTAGTGTGACAGGGGGATCCGAGCAGTACTTC. Residues: CASSVTGGSEQYF. Drawing the rest from reference TRBV19 and TRBJ2-7, the complete variable domain is DGGITQSPKYLFRKEGQNVTLSCEQNLNHDAMYWYRQDPGQGLRLIYYSQIVNDFQKGDIAEGYSVSREKKESFPLTVTSAQKNPTAFYLCASSVTGGSEQYFGPGTRLTVT.

Only one count was recorded for this clone. This CDR3 reads CATSRDDRSNQPQHF. The DNA of the CDR3 is TGTGCCACCAGCAGAGATGACAGGTCCAATCAGCCCCAGCATTTT. The chain is built from TRBV15 and TRBJ1-5; tentatively, D is TRBD1 (6 bases). Trimming shortened V by 0 bases and J by 3 bases, and 9 bases separated the two germline ends. Germline V CDR1 and CDR2: LNHNV, YYDKDF (reference sequence). The CDR3 has 15 amino acids.

The V and J genes are TRBV21-1 and TRBJ2-2; no DNA check was done on the table's D call, TRBD2. TRBV21-1 is a listed pseudogene. This CDR3 is built from 15 residues. This CDR3 reads CASSGQRGGTGELFF. The DNA for the CDR3 is TGTGCCAGCAGCGGTCAACGGGGAGGCACCGGGGAGCTGTTTTTT.

This rearrangement joins TRBV18 to TRBJ2-5; maybe TRBD2 (6 bases). Germline lookup yields CDR1 KGHSH and CDR2 LQKENI. There are 15 residues in the CDR3. V was pared by 6 bases and J by 3 bases, with 17 bases between. The CDR3 here is CASSYWARREETQYF. The CDR3 nucleotides are TGTGCCAGCTCCTACTGGGCCAGGAGGGAAGAGACCCAGTACTTC.

The CDR3: CAWNRGDTEAFF. CDR3 DNA sequence: TGTGCCTGGAACCGCGGGGACACTGAAGCTTTCTTT. The chain recombines TRBV30 with TRBJ1-1, with unresolved D. Looked up from germline, CDR1 is GTSNPN and CDR2 is SVGIG (reference sequence). This CDR3 comprises 12 residues. The ends were cut back, 4 bases at V and 3 bases at J, with 9 bases in the middle.

This rearrangement joins TRBV19 to TRBJ2-7, with 8 bases that match TRBD1. Germline V gene data show CDR1 as LNHDA and CDR2 as SQIVND (reference sequence). V shed 9 bases, J shed 0 bases, and the junction held 7 bases outside the gene matches. This CDR3 has 14 residues. The CDR3 spells CASSRDRLSYEQYF. CDR3 nucleotide sequence: TGTGCCAGCTCCCGGGACAGGCTCTCCTACGAGCAGTACTTC.

The chain recombines TRBV2 with TRBJ2-1; D may be TRBD2 (6 bases). This CDR3 is 16 amino acids long. The ends were cut back, 2 bases at V and 0 bases at J, with 11 bases in the middle. In germline, CDR1 is SNHLY, CDR2 FYNNEI. The CDR3 DNA reads as TGTGCCAGCAGTGAATACGGGGGAGGCTCCTACAATGAGCAGTTCTTC. Protein product: CASSEYGGGSYNEQFF.

V is TRBV4-2 and J is TRBJ2-2, with D unresolved. The germline V and J ends were trimmed by 2 bases and 5 bases, with 9 bases remaining between them. This CDR3 has 14 amino acids. Per germline, CDR1 LGHNA and CDR2 YNFKEQ. CDR3 DNA: TGTGCCAGCAGCCAACCTACACAGACCGGGGAGCTGTTTTTT. It yields the protein CASSQPTQTGELFF.